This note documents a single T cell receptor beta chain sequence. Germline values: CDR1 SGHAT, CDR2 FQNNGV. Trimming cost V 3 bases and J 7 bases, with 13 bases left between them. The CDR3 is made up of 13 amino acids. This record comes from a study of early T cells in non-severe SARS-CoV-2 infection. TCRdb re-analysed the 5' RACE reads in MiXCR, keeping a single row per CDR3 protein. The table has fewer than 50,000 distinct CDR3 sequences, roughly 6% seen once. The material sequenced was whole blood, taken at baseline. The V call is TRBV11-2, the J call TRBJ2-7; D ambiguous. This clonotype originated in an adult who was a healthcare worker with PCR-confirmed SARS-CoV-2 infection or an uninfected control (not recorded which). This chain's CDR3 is CASSLSSRREQYF. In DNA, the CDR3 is TGTGCCAGCAGCTTGAGCAGCCGTCGGGAGCAGTACTTC.